This TCR beta chain was identified during a study of shared clonotypes between healthy human individuals. Study-wide background: Per donor, three plates held CD4 naive cells, three held CD4 memory, two held CD8 naive and one held CD8 memory.

On this clone itself: Its antigen is as yet unknown.

The assay was immunoSEQ multiplex PCR, and TCRdb's table has in-frame clones only and misses some. The data show about 1.5 million clones, roughly 97% seen once. Findings and caveats of the study: Clonotype sharing among donors was expected to depend on sequencing depth. Rarefaction exposed incomplete sorted-subset sequencing despite large depth. The four-donor shared clonotypes exceeded non-shared clonotypes in generation probability, with non-shared ones scoring lower.

The CDR3 consists of 16 residues. V trimming: 3 bases; J trimming: 3 bases; junction bases outside the gene matches: 11. The TCR originated in a man aged 25-40 years in good health. The chain carries TRBV23-1 and TRBJ2-7; 7 positions agree with TRBD2. TRBV23-1 is placed among ORFs of uncertain function. Sequencing was carried out using naive CD4+ T cells sorted from blood. Subset noted: CD45RA+ positively selected. The CDR3 DNA reads as TGCGCCAGCAGTCATCTTGGGAGGGAAACTAGCTACGAGCAGTACTTC. The encoded protein is CASSHLGRETSYEQYF.